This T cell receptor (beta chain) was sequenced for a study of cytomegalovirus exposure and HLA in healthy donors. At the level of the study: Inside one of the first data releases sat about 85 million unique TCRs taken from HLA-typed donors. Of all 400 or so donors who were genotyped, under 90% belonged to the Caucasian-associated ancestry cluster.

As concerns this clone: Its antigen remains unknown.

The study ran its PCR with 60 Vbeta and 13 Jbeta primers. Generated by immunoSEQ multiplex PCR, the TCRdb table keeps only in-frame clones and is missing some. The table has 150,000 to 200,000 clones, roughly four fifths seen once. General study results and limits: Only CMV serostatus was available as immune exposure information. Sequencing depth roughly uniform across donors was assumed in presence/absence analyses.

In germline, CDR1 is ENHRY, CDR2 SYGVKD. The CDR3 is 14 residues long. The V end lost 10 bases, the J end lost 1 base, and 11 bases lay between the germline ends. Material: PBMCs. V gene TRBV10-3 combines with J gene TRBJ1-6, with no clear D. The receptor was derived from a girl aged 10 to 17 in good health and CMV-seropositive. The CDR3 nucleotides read TGTGCCACCGGTGACGGGTCCTATAATTCACCCCTCCACTTT. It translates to CATGDGSYNSPLHF.